The rows below give T cell receptor beta chains drawn from one sample of a study of shared clonotypes between healthy human individuals. Sequencing was performed with immunoSEQ multiplex PCR; in TCRdb, only in-frame clones are kept and a portion is missing. The sample consists of over 1.4 million clones, 95% to 97% of them appearing once. The sequencing input was naive CD4+ T cells sorted from blood. The receptors shown here come from a man aged 25-45 years in good health. The CDR3 runs from the conserved cysteine through the conserved F or W. The D gene is left open where the match is weak. Size tells how often a clone was seen (once, few, many) or the class of an expanded clone, and some rows leave it out.

TRBD1	TRBV27	TRBJ2-1	once	TGTGCCAGCAGTCCGACCGGACAGGGGGGTGAGCAGTTCTTC	CASSPTGQGGEQFF
TRBD1	TRBV11-2	TRBJ2-5	.	TGTGCCAGCAGCATAACTCGGACAGGGGGCGCGAAGACCCAGTACTTC	CASSITRTGGAKTQYF
TRBD1	TRBV6-5	TRBJ1-5	.	TGTGCCAGCAGCCCCGGGACAGGGGTGGTTCAGCCCCAGCATTTT	CASSPGTGVVQPQHF
.	TRBV7-9	TRBJ1-1	.	TGTGCCAGCAGCTTAGCGGCGGCGGGGGGCAAGAACACTGAAGCTTTCTTT	CASSLAAAGGKNTEAFF
.	TRBV6-1	TRBJ1-4	.	TGTGCCAGCAGTGATTTTTCTAGGGTGGATGAAAAACTGTTTTTT	CASSDFSRVDEKLFF
TRBD1	TRBV5-1	TRBJ1-2	.	TGCGCCAGCAGCTTGCTGGGGACAGGGGGCTCGGGCTACACCTTC	CASSLLGTGGSGYTF
.	TRBV18	TRBJ2-3	.	TGTGCCAGCTCAATTCAGGGGAACACAGATACGCAGTATTTT	CASSIQGNTDTQYF
TRBD1	TRBV19	TRBJ1-5	.	TGTGCCAGTAGTCGGACCGGGACAGGCAATCAGCCCCAGCATTTT	CASSRTGTGNQPQHF
.	TRBV19	TRBJ1-5	.	TGTGCCAGTATCATGGGGGAAGGCGTCAATCAGCCCCAGCATTTT	CASIMGEGVNQPQHF
TRBD2	TRBV18	TRBJ2-3	.	TGTGCCAGCTCCGAGCCGACTAGCGGGAGCCCAGATACGCAGTATTTT	CASSEPTSGSPDTQYF
.	TRBV2	TRBJ1-1	.	TGTGCCAGCAGCGAATTGGGGCGGTCGAATGAAGCTTTCTTT	CASSELGRSNEAFF
TRBD2	TRBV6-5	TRBJ2-1	.	TGTGCCAGCAGTTCCCTGACTAGCGGTAACTACAATGAGCAGTTCTTC	CASSSLTSGNYNEQFF
TRBD2	TRBV11-2	TRBJ2-7	.	TGTGCCAGCAGCCAGACTAGCGGGAGCCCCTACGAGCAGTACTTC	CASSQTSGSPYEQYF
.	TRBV4-1	TRBJ1-5	.	TGCGCCAGCAGCCTACTGTCAGGGTTCAATCAGCCCCAGCATTTT	CASSLLSGFNQPQHF
TRBD2	TRBV6-5	TRBJ2-5	.	TGTGCCAGCAGCCTCGGGGGAGGGGAAGAGACCCAGTACTTC	CASSLGGGEETQYF
TRBD2	TRBV5-4	TRBJ2-5	.	TGTGCCAGCAGCTTCGGAGGAGCGGGAGGGCCGGGAGAGACCCAGTACTTC	CASSFGGAGGPGETQYF
TRBD2	TRBV5-1	TRBJ2-1	.	TGCGCCAGCAGCTTGGGGACTAGCGTTGACAATGAGCAGTTCTTC	CASSLGTSVDNEQFF
.	TRBV28	TRBJ2-7	.	TGTGCCAGCAGTTTAGGGCCAGGGAACCGCTACGAGCAGTACTTC	CASSLGPGNRYEQYF
.	TRBV9	TRBJ2-2	.	TGTGCCAGCAGCGCGACTCCGGGGGGCCTGGCCACCGGGGAGCTGTTTTTT	CASSATPGGLATGELFF
TRBD1	TRBV2	TRBJ1-1	.	TGTGCCAGCAGAGGGACAGGGAGAAGTTCCACTGAAGCTTTCTTT	CASRGTGRSSTEAFF
.	TRBV28	TRBJ1-2	once	TGTGCCAGCAGCTTGCCGGGGGGCGGCTACACCTTC	CASSLPGGGYTF
TRBD2	TRBV7-3	TRBJ2-3	.	TGTGCCAGCAGCATTAGCGGGGCAGGTATGAATACGCAGTATTTT	CASSISGAGMNTQYF
.	TRBV7-8	TRBJ2-1	.	TGTGCCAGCAGCAGAGGGACTCTTACTGTCTACAATGAGCAGTTCTTC	CASSRGTLTVYNEQFF
.	TRBV6-5	TRBJ2-7	once	TGTGCCAGCAGTTACTCGTATGGGGGAGCGGGCGAGCAGTACTTC	CASSYSYGGAGEQYF
TRBD2	TRBV6-1	TRBJ2-4	.	TGTGCCAGCAGTGAAGCCGCGGGGGGGACCAAAAACATTCAGTACTTC	CASSEAAGGTKNIQYF
TRBD2	TRBV5-1	TRBJ2-7	.	TGCGCCAGCAGCATTGGGACTAGCGGGACTCTATACGAGCAGTACTTC	CASSIGTSGTLYEQYF
TRBD2	TRBV5-1	TRBJ2-5	.	TGCGCCAGCAGCAAAGGGACTAGCGGGAGTCGGGAGGAGACCCAGTACTTC	CASSKGTSGSREETQYF
.	TRBV6-5	TRBJ2-5	.	TGTGCCAGCAGTTACGGCCTAGCCAAAAAGGAGACCCAGTACTTC	CASSYGLAKKETQYF
TRBD2	TRBV5-8	TRBJ2-7	.	TGTGCCAGCAGCTTACTAGCGGCCTACGAGCAGTACTTC	CASSLLAAYEQYF
TRBD1	TRBV5-1	TRBJ2-1	.	TGCGCCAGCAGCTTGGAAGGACAGGGGCGGACGTATTACAATGAGCAGTTCTTC	CASSLEGQGRTYYNEQFF
.	TRBV7-8	TRBJ2-4	.	TGTGCCAGCAGCTTAAGAGGGGAGAGAAACATTCAGTACTTC	CASSLRGERNIQYF
.	TRBV27	TRBJ2-3	.	TGTGCCAGCAGACGGGGGGCCGATACGCAGTATTTT	CASRRGADTQYF
.	TRBV5-1	TRBJ2-2	.	TGCGCCAGCAGCTTGCCAGATACGGGGGAGCTGTTTTTT	CASSLPDTGELFF
.	TRBV5-1	TRBJ2-7	.	TGCGCCAGCAGTTGGAGTATAGCGATCAAGACCTACGAGCAGTACTTC	CASSWSIAIKTYEQYF
.	TRBV7-9	TRBJ2-3	.	TGTGCCAGCAGTCCACAGGCAGATACGCAGTATTTT	CASSPQADTQYF
TRBD1	TRBV5-1	TRBJ1-1	.	TGCGCCAGCAGCCCTGGGACAGGGGGCGGCACTGAAGCTTTCTTT	CASSPGTGGGTEAFF
.	TRBV29-1	TRBJ2-7	.	TGCAGCGTTGAAGAGACCCAAACCTACGAGCAGTACTTC	CSVEETQTYEQYF
.	TRBV28	TRBJ1-2	.	TGTGCCAGCAATACACCTAACTATGGCTACACCTTC	CASNTPNYGYTF
.	TRBV6-6	TRBJ1-1	.	TGTGCCAGCAGTTACCCGACGGGACGGGGTCTCACTGAAGCTTTCTTT	CASSYPTGRGLTEAFF
TRBD1	TRBV19	TRBJ1-1	.	TGTGCCAGTAGTTCATGGACAGGGGGGTTTCGCACTGAAGCTTTCTTT	CASSSWTGGFRTEAFF
.	TRBV10-2	TRBJ2-5	.	TGCGCCAGCAGGACCAGCCCACCCTTAGGAGAGACCCAGTACTTC	CASRTSPPLGETQYF
.	TRBV4-3	TRBJ2-7	.	TGCGCCAGCAGCCAAGATCGGGGGCTAGCGGAAACCTACGAGCAGTACTTC	CASSQDRGLAETYEQYF
TRBD2	TRBV10-2	TRBJ2-7	.	TGCGCCAGCAGTGAGCCGGCGGGCGGGAGGTGGTACGAGCAGTACTTC	CASSEPAGGRWYEQYF
TRBD2	TRBV7-9	TRBJ2-5	.	TGTGCCAGCAGTGGAAGGCGCCTAGCGGACGACCAAGAGACCCAGTACTTC	CASSGRRLADDQETQYF
TRBD1	TRBV18	TRBJ2-7	.	TGTGCCAGCTCACCACTCCGTTCCGGGACAGGGCACGAGCAGTACTTC	CASSPLRSGTGHEQYF
TRBD2	TRBV6-1	TRBJ2-2	.	TGTGCCAGCAGTGACGCCACTAGCGAAGGTACCGGGGAGCTGTTTTTT	CASSDATSEGTGELFF
.	TRBV25-1	TRBJ1-1	.	TGTGCCAGCAGTCCCCCCACATCGATCACTGAAGCTTTCTTT	CASSPPTSITEAFF